The 10 T cell receptor beta chains reported below all come from one sample, sequenced in a study of T cells in Graves' hyperthyroidism and ophthalmopathy. TCR beta CDR3 regions were amplified from RNA. TCR CDR3 regions were first amplified by RT-PCR with HTBI primers. MiXCR, applied by TCRdb to the multiplex PCR reads, yields one record per CDR3 protein. The sample holds 550,000 to 800,000 distinct CDR3 sequences, 15% to 20% seen once. Material for sequencing was blood. These receptors were obtained from a man in his forties or fifties with Graves' hyperthyroidism.

The genes are TRBV14 and TRBJ2-1; D is perhaps TRBD1 or TRBD2 (5 bases each). Germline values: CDR1 SGHDN, CDR2 FVKESK. Trimming left V 1 base short and J 4 bases short, with 14 bases between. The CDR3 contains 16 residues. The CDR3 reads CASSQGGRDGYNEQFF. The CDR3 DNA is TGTGCCAGCAGCCAAGGTGGAAGGGACGGGTACAATGAGCAGTTCTTC.

On this clonotype: Germline and junction disagree at one end, which may indicate a read error. This chain links TRBV11-2 with TRBJ1-1; D possibly corresponds to TRBD1 (5 bases). The CDR3 is 15 amino acids. CDR1 is SGHAT and CDR2 is FQNNGV in the germline V gene. The CDR3 loop is CASSALGDGNTEAFF. In DNA, the CDR3 is TGCGCCAGCAGCGCTTTGGGGGATGGGAACACTGAAGCTTTCTTT.

This clonotype has just a few counts. Since a much larger clone is just one base distant, this may be a read error. The chain links TRBV12-3 or TRBV12-4 to TRBJ2-2; TRBD2 aligns across 11 bases. The CDR3 is made up of 16 amino acids. V dropped 6 bases and J dropped 3; count of bases not matched to a gene: 6. CDR3 loop: CASRTGTSGDTGELFF. The CDR3 bases are TGTGCCAGCAGAACCGGGACTAGCGGAGACACCGGGGAGCTGTTTTTT.

This clonotype was recorded at least ten times. The V gene is TRBV24-1, the J gene TRBJ2-5; D is undetermined. Trimming cost V 0 bases and J 4 bases, with 5 bases left between them. Germline V gene lookup returns CDR1 KGHDR and CDR2 SFDVKD. This CDR3 region has 13 residues. The CDR3 DNA follows: TGTGCCACCAGTGATTTGTACAGAGAGACCCAGTACTTC. Amino acids: CATSDLYRETQYF.

The chain links TRBV28 to TRBJ1-6; 8 positions agree with TRBD1. J was trimmed by 10 bases and V by 5 bases; bases with no gene match: 10. The CDR3 totals 15 residues. CDR1 MDHEN and CDR2 SYDVKM come from the germline V gene. CDR3 protein: CASSPDRALNSPLHF. CDR3 in DNA: TGTGCCAGCAGTCCGGACAGGGCCCTTAACTCACCCCTCCACTTT.

The CDR3 is CASSLRWSGRGLNEQFF. CDR3 nucleotides: TGTGCCAGCAGCTTAAGGTGGAGCGGGAGGGGGCTCAATGAGCAGTTCTTC. The genes are TRBV7-6 and TRBJ2-1; 10 bases align to TRBD2. J gave up 6 bases and V 2 bases, and 10 bases lay outside the gene matches. Looked up from germline, CDR1 is SGHVS and CDR2 is FNYEAQ. The CDR3 totals 17 residues.

The genes are TRBV7-9 and TRBJ1-1; D might be TRBD1 (5 bases). There are 15 residues in the CDR3. The germline gives CDR1 SEHNR, CDR2 FQNEAQ (reference sequence). Trimming shortened V by 1 base and J by 5 bases, and 14 bases separated the two germline ends. The CDR3 coding sequence is TGTGCCAGCAGCTTAGACTATTCGGGGGAAACTGAAGCTTTCTTT. Translated, it gives CASSLDYSGETEAFF.

This clonotype was seen a few times. V and J are TRBV7-6 and TRBJ2-1; perhaps TRBD1 as D (6 bases). The CDR3 spans 12 residues. Between the trimmed V and J ends, which lost 6 bases and 9 bases, there was a span of 12 bases. Germline V gene data show CDR1 as SGHVS and CDR2 as FNYEAQ. The CDR3 is CASSSLGAEQFF. The CDR3 coding sequence is TGTGCCAGCAGTTCCTTGGGGGCTGAGCAGTTCTTC.

V gene TRBV14 combines with J gene TRBJ2-7; D not resolved. The germline CDR1 and CDR2 sequences are SGHDN and FVKESK. This CDR3 contains 14 residues. The germline V and J ends were trimmed by 1 base and 2 bases, with 9 bases remaining between them. As DNA, the CDR3 is TGTGCCAGCAGCCAAGCTGGTTTCACCTACGAGCAGTACTTC. The encoded protein is CASSQAGFTYEQYF. Filled out from reference TRBV14 and TRBJ2-7, the complete variable domain reads EAGVTQFPSHSVIEKGQTVTLRCDPISGHDNLYWYRRVMGKEIKFLLHFVKESKQDESGMPNNRFLAERTGGTYSTLKVQPAELEDSGVYFCASSQAGFTYEQYFGPGTRLTVT.

The V and J genes are TRBV27 and TRBJ2-6; no definite D call. The germline gives CDR1 MNHEY, CDR2 SMNVEV (reference sequence). This CDR3 is 14 amino acids long. V was pared by 7 bases and J by 2 bases, with 9 bases between. The CDR3 DNA reads as TGTGCCAGCATGAGCCTTACTGGGGCCAACGTCCTGACTTTC. Translation: CASMSLTGANVLTF.